Included here is one T cell receptor beta chain sequence, with context. Its antigen is currently unknown. The source of the sample is a study of shared clonotypes between healthy human individuals. Study-wide findings and caveats: Donors were few, which limited the genetic and exposure-history diversity represented.

Germline trimming cut 3 bases from V and 4 bases from J; bases unmatched to any gene: 6. The V gene's germline CDR1 is SGDLS and CDR2 YYNGEE. The CDR3 is 16 amino acids. It was across several immunoSEQ plates that each subset's genomic DNA was evenly split. The method was immunoSEQ multiplex PCR; TCRdb's version includes in-frame clones alone and lacks a portion of them. The sample records 2 million to 2.5 million clones, less than 95% being singletons. V gene TRBV9 combines with J gene TRBJ2-1; 11 bases map to TRBD2. Source material: naive CD4+ T cells from PBMCs. Subset specified: CD45RA+ positively selected. The source is a man younger than 35 in good health. Some clones in this sample may be carry-over from other donors' samples. As DNA, the CDR3 is TGTGCCAGCAGCGCAACGGGACTAGCGGCTTACAATGAGCAGTTCTTC. This sequence encodes CASSATGLAAYNEQFF. The whole variable domain, remainder taken from reference TRBV9 and TRBJ2-1, is DSGVTQTPKHLITATGQRVTLRCSPRSGDLSVYWYQQSLDQGLQFLIQYYNGEERAKGNILERFSAQQFPDLHSELNLSSLELGDSALYFCASSATGLAAYNEQFFGPGTRLTVL.